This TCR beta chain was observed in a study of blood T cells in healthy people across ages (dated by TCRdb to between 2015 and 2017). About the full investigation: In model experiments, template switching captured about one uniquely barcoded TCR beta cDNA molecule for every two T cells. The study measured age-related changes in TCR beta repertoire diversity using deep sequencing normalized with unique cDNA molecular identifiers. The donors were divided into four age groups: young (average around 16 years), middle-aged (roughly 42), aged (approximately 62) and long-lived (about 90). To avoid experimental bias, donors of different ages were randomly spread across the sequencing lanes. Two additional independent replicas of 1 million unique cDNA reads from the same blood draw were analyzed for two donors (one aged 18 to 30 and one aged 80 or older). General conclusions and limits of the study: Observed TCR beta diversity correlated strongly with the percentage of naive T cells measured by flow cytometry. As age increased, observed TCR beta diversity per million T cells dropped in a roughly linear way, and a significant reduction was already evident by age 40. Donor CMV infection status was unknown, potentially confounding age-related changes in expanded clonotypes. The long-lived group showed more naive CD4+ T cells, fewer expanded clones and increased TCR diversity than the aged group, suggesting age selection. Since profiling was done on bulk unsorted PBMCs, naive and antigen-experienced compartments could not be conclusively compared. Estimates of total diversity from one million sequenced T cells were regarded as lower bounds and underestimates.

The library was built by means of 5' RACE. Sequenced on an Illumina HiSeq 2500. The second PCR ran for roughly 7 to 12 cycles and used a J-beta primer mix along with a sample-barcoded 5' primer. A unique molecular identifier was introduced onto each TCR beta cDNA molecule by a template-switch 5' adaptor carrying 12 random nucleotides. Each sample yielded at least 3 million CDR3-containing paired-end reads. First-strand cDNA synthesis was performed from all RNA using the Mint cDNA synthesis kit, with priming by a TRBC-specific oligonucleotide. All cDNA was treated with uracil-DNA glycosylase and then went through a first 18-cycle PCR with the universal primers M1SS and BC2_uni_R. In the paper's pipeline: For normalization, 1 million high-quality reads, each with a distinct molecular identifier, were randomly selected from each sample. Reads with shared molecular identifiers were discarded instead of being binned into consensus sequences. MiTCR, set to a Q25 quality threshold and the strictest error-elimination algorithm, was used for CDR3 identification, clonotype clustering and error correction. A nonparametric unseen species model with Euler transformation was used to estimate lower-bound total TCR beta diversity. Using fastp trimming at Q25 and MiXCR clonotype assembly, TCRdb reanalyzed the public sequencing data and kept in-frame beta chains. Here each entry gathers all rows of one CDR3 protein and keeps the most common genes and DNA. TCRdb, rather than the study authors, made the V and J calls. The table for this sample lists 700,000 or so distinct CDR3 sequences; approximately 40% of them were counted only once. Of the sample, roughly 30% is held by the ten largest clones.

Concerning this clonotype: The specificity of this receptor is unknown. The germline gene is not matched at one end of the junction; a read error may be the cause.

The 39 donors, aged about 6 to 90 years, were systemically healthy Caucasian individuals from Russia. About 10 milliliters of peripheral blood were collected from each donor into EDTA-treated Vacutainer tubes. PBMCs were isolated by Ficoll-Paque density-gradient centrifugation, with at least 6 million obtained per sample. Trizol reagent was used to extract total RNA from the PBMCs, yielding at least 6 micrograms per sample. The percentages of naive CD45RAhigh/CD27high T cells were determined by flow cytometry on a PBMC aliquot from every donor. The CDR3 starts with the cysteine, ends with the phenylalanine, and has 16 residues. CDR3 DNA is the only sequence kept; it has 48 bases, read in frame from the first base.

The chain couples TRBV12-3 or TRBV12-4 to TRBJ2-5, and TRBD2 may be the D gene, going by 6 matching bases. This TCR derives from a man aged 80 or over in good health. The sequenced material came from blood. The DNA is TGTGCCAGTAGTTTACGAGACGGGGACTACCAAGAGACCCAGTACTTC. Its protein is CASSLRDGDYQETQYF.